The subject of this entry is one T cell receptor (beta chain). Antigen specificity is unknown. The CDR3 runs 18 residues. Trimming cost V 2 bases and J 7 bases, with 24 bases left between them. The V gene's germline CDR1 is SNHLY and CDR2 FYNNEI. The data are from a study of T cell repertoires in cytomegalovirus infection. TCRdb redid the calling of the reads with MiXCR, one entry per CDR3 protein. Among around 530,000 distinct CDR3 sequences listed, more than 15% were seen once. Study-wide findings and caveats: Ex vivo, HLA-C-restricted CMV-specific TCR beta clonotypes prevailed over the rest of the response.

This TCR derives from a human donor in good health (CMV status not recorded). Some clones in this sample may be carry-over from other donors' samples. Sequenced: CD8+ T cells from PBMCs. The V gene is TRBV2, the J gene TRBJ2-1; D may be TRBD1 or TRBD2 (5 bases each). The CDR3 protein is CASSEPPGIAWMGNEQFF. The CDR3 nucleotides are TGTGCCAGCAGTGAACCCCCAGGGATAGCGTGGATGGGAAATGAGCAGTTCTTC.